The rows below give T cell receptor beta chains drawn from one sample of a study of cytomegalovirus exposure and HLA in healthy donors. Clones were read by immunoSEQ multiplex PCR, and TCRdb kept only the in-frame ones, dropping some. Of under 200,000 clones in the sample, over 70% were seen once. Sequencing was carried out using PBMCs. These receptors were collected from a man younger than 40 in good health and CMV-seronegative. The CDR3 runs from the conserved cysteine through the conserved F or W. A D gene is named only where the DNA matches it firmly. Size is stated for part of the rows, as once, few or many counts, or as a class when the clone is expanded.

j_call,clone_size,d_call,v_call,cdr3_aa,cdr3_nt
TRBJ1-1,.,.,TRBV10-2,CASILPRAPGIAEAFF,TGCGCCAGCATTCTACCCCGGGCCCCGGGGATCGCTGAAGCTTTCTTT
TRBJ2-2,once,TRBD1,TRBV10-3,CAVKTGHTGELFF,TGTGCCGTTAAGACAGGGCACACCGGGGAGCTGTTTTTT
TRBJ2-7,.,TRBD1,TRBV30,CAWSVRPGQGRGYEQYF,TGTGCCTGGAGTGTCCGACCGGGACAGGGAAGAGGCTACGAGCAGTACTTC
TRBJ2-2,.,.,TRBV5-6,CASSLDWGEAGELFF,TGTGCCAGCAGCTTGGATTGGGGGGAAGCCGGGGAGCTGTTTTTT
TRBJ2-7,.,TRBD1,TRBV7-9,CASSSGQDRSYEQYF,TGTGCCAGCAGCTCGGGACAGGACCGCTCCTACGAGCAGTACTTC
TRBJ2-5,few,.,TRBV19,CASSLSRGGQTQYF,TGTGCCAGTAGTTTGTCCAGGGGAGGGCAGACCCAGTACTTC
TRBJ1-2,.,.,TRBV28,CASSTRQDHYGYTF,TGTGCCAGCAGTACTAGACAAGACCACTATGGCTACACCTTC
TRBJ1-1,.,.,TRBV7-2,CASSSRGTRAREAFF,TGTGCCAGCAGCTCGCGGGGGACACGGGCAAGAGAAGCTTTCTTT
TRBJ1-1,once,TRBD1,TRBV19,CASSRRTGANTEAFF,TGTGCCAGTAGTCGCCGGACAGGGGCGAACACTGAAGCTTTCTTT
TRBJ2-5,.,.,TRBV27,CASSLQGVRETQYF,TGTGCCAGCAGTCTCCAGGGTGTTCGAGAGACCCAGTACTTC
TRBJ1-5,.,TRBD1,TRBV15,CATSRDFSGGSQPQHF,TGTGCCACCAGCAGAGATTTTTCAGGGGGTAGCCAGCCCCAGCATTTT
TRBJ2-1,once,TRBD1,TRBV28,CASSLTGTGGNEQFF,TGTGCCAGCAGTTTAACCGGGACAGGGGGGAATGAGCAGTTCTTC
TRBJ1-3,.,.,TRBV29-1,CSAYAGNTIYF,TGCAGCGCCTATGCTGGAAACACCATATATTTT
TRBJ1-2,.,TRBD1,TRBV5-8,CASSLGRTGWMGYGYTF,TGTGCCAGCAGCTTGGGACGGACAGGGTGGATGGGCTATGGCTACACCTTC
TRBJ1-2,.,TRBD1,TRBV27,CASSADRDYGYTF,TGTGCCAGCAGTGCCGACAGGGACTATGGCTACACCTTC